The present T cell receptor (beta chain) was sequenced within a study of blood T cell repertoires in COVID-19. Study in general: Donors in the United States, Italy and Spain gave samples during acute or convalescent COVID-19.

V was pared by 1 base and J by 7 bases, with 19 bases between. The CDR3 has 16 residues. Germline lookup yields CDR1 LGHNA and CDR2 YNFKEQ. The authors' processing: Amplifying reference gene primers gave estimates of nucleated cell counts. Profiled with immunoSEQ multiplex PCR; TCRdb holds only in-frame clones, not every one. Clone size and V and J calls were adopted from that table, with D and trimming inferred from the DNA. In the table there are 150,000 or so clones, about four fifths of which are singletons. The sequence was collected from a human donor with acute or convalescent COVID-19. The donor label of this sample is uncertain. The chain is built from TRBV4-2 and TRBJ2-5; D remains ambiguous. The sequenced material came from peripheral blood. CDR3 protein: CASSQGSAGPLGTQYF. In DNA form, the CDR3 reads TGTGCCAGCAGCCAAGGCTCTGCAGGTCCCTTGGGGACCCAGTACTTC.